The source of this T cell receptor beta chain is a study of regulatory T cells in long-lasting Graves disease (dated by TCRdb to about 2021). The study in broad terms: Patients with newly diagnosed Graves' disease had been on antithyroid drugs for under 3 months. Peripheral blood TCR sequencing and RNA sequencing compared persistent Graves' disease patients with newly diagnosed Graves' disease patients. The study was registered as a clinical trial and conducted in China. TCR sequencing covered some 13 persistent and around 20 newly diagnosed Graves' disease patients, about 35 samples in total.

About this clonotype: It has no known antigen specificity. Base qualities are missing; no much larger clone stands one base away.

What the work shows at the level of the full study, not this receptor alone: The authors acknowledged the small sample size as a limitation that may reduce accuracy. Sequencing and analysis were restricted to the TCR beta chain. Persistent Graves' disease patients showed lower TCR Shannon entropy and fewer highly expanded clones than newly diagnosed patients, suggesting clonal expansion. More public clonotypes were shared among persistent patients (2,741) than among newly diagnosed patients (over 900). The study examined only peripheral blood because the primary lesion, thyroid tissue, could not be accessed. Preferential use of TRBV28, TRBJ1-2 and TRBJ2-5 was observed in persistent disease, whereas TRBV20-1 and TRBJ2-1 were favored in newly diagnosed disease.

Libraries were constructed by multiplex PCR. This sample was sequenced with an Illumina HiSeq 4000. CDR3 regions were amplified by Arm-PCR with iRepertoire HTBI primers to construct TCR beta libraries. Before sequencing, the PCR products went through gel purification. Concerning the study's data processing: A total of under 80 TRBV and under 15 TRBJ segments were identified across samples and were used for gene usage analysis of CDR3 amino acid clonotypes. COPE and FqMerger were used to merge filtered high-quality paired reads into contigs. Contigs were aligned with BLAST to IMGT TRBV, TRBD and TRBJ reference genes, and CDR3 was defined per IMGT. Highly expanded clones were defined as clonotypes with a frequency above 0.1%. Shannon entropy served as the measure of repertoire diversity, while the Gini coefficient captured V-J evenness. Public clonotypes were defined as clonotypes shared by more than one individual. TCRdb applied fastp at Q25 and MiXCR to the public reads, then kept only in-frame beta chains. Each CDR3 protein gets just one entry, which takes the most common genes and DNA from the rows behind it. The V and J calls and clone size come from TCRdb's table, not from the authors' own analysis. The table for this sample lists about 460,000 distinct CDR3 sequences; 14% of them were counted only once. The ten most abundant clones make up about a sixth of the sample.

The intended sense of this specimen's time point label: newly diagnosed GD, antithyroid drugs for less than 3 months. For both TCR sequencing and RNA sequencing, RNA was extracted from PBMCs using TRIzol. The diagnosis of Graves' disease followed American Thyroid Association guidelines. The patients came from an endocrinology department in Xi'an, China. Each patient gave approximately 10 milliliters of peripheral blood, collected in an EDTA anticoagulant tube. PBMCs were isolated by Ficoll Paque Plus density gradient separation without further T cell sorting. RNA quality was checked with an Agilent 2100 Bioanalyzer and agarose gel, and concentration with a NanoDrop 2000. In the germline V gene (reference sequence), CDR1 corresponds to LGHDT and CDR2 to YNNKEL. The CDR3 sequence holds 15 residues, the cysteine and phenylalanine included. Only the CDR3 portion is preserved as DNA: 45 bases, with reading frame beginning at the first base. Clipping removes 1 base from V and 6 bases from J, with 6 as the unmatched junction base count.

These data were also filed under a second study, of T cells in Graves' hyperthyroidism and ophthalmopathy. That second report states: Graves' hyperthyroidism was defined as stable when no progression to ophthalmopathy occurred over 18 months of follow-up. The hyperthyroidism patients were between 18 and 65 years old and newly diagnosed, with a disease duration of less than 2 months. The study excluded patients with uncontrolled infections, other autoimmune diseases, pregnancy or lactation. Diagnoses were established on the basis of clinical symptoms, serum thyroxine and TRAb, thyroid ultrasound, and orbital computed tomography. A first-round RT-PCR of the TCR CDR3 used the HTBI primer set with the Qiagen OneStep RT-PCR kit. Most expanded thyroid clonotypes (frequency above 0.001) were also detected in blood, a finding suggesting that blood repertoires may reflect thyroid immune responses. In cross-validation, a model built on a 13 V-J signature told ophthalmopathy apart from stable hyperthyroidism with 85% to 90% sensitivity and approximately 84% specificity, and in testing the same model reached 80%/75%. In validation, progression to ophthalmopathy was predicted by the model with around 71% sensitivity and around 76% specificity, a median of roughly six months before onset. To identify TCR V-J signatures that set the groups apart, the researchers used a discovery cohort of roughly 100 patients, made up of 43 with Graves' ophthalmopathy and some 56 with stable Graves' hyperthyroidism. Prospective prediction of ophthalmopathy was tested in an independent validation cohort of fewer than 20 hyperthyroidism patients and approximately 17 patients who later progressed to ophthalmopathy. For training and testing, the 80 to 100 patients in the discovery cohort were randomly divided in a 7:3 ratio. In more than 5 Graves' hyperthyroidism patients, the study also compared T-cell repertoires from thyroid tissue with T-cell repertoires from blood. After blood sampling, hyperthyroidism patients were treated with methimazole at a starting dose of 30 mg daily, and ophthalmopathy patients were treated with high-dose intravenous methylprednisolone. Libraries were constructed in a second round of multiplex PCR, after which size selection and purification were carried out. The libraries were sequenced on an Illumina HiSeq2000 using paired-end 100 bp reads. SOAPnuke was used to process the raw data, removing reads that contained adapters or uncalled bases, had a mean Phred below 15, or lacked an exact match to the constant primer or identifier. High-quality paired reads were merged using COPE v1.2.5, and each unique nucleotide sequence was defined as a clonotype. MiTCR v1.1 was used to align clonotypes to the IMGT TRBV, TRBD and TRBJ reference segments. Analysis was restricted to V-J combinations with a frequency above 0.0001, which covered 98% to 99.2% of repertoires. A TCS score was defined as the ratio between F50 (clonal expansion) and ExV (chaos), using BLOSUM62-based TCRdist between CDR3 peptides within each V-J. Welch's t-statistics and random forest reduced roughly 500 V-J features to some 14, which were used in a naive Bayes classifier (R e1071). No statistical method was used to fix the sample size in advance, and group allocation was not hidden from the investigators. The paper reports TCR Vbeta CDR3 sequencing of about 140 peripheral blood samples: 43 ophthalmopathy, 75 to 80 hyperthyroidism and around 17 progressor patients.

This receptor was identified in a woman aged 50 to 60 with Graves disease. Donor details come from another sample of the same person, matched by shared clones. The sample consisted of peripheral blood mononuclear cells (PBMCs), taken at new diagnosis, from a patient treated with antithyroid drugs. The sequence joins TRBV3-1 to TRBJ2-5; 9 central bases correspond to TRBD2. The bases read TGTGCCAGCAGCCAAGTCGCGGGAGGGCCGAAGACCCAGTACTTC. It translates to CASSQVAGGPKTQYF.